Sequencing of this T cell receptor (beta chain) was carried out in a study of CD8+CD57+ T cells in acquired aplastic anemia (dated 2018 in TCRdb). As for the study more broadly: A mean of approximately 3 ug of DNA, ranging from roughly 0.19 to 30 ug, was extracted from sorted CD4+ and CD8+ cells. CD8+CD57+ expansion was defined as a frequency above the mean frequency observed in healthy subjects.

The CDR3 sequence holds 14 residues, the cysteine and phenylalanine included. The retained sequence is limited to the CDR3, 42 bases, with the frame set at the first base. Sequences SGHTA (CDR1) and FQGNSA (CDR2) are obtained from the germline V gene. The V and J ends are trimmed by 10 bases and 0 bases, leaving 10 bases between them. This clonotype turned up a few times. Which antigen it targets is not known. Base qualities are not at hand, and no much larger clone is one base apart. General study outcomes and caveats: Between patients and healthy controls, no significant difference in CD8+ Simpson's diversity was found (P=0.060). Roughly 31 CD8+ CDR3 sequences were shared between patients and controls but appeared highly expressed in patients and within their immunodominant clones.

Flow cytometry had shown CD8+CD57+ cell expansion in the patients selected for sequencing. Severe acquired aplastic anemia was diagnosed in all patients according to International Study of Aplastic Anemia and Agranulocytosis and Camitta criteria. No therapy had been received by the patients at the time of blood sampling. TCR repertoires of sorted CD4+ and CD8+ blood T cells from severe aplastic anemia patients and healthy subjects were deep-sequenced in the study. Patients were enrolled under clinicaltrials.gov protocols 00001620, 01623167, 00001397, 00071045, 00081523 and 00961064 in the USA. Ficoll-Paque density gradient centrifugation was used to isolate peripheral blood mononuclear cells. Before DNA was extracted, CD4+ and CD8+ T cells were sorted using either FACS or magnetic beads. Genomic DNA was used as template for profiling of TCR beta VDJ combinations and CDR3 sequences. TCR repertoire sequencing was run on an Illumina HiSeq 2000. The authors processed their data as follows. Repertoire assessment relied on Simpson's diversity index, CDR3 size and DJ length profiles, and TRBV/TRBJ rearrangement plots. The most abundant DNA sequence in the deep sequencing data was taken as the immunodominant clone. CDR3 amino acid sequences were screened for sharing across subjects and were compared with published repertoires and the VDJdb database. TCRdb reran the public reads through fastp at Q25 and MiXCR, keeping productive beta chains. Under each unique CDR3 protein, matching rows form one entry showing the most common genes and DNA. It is TCRdb's table, rather than the study itself, that gives the V and J calls and clone size. In all, the sample holds about 160,000 distinct CDR3 sequences, and 40% to 50% of those were seen once. The top ten clones comprise around a third of the sample.

The receptor chain draws on TRBV7-2 and TRBJ1-6; confidence is insufficient to name the D gene. This TCR was sampled from a human donor with aplastic anemia. Material: sorted CD4+, CD8+, or CD8+CD57+ T cells (not recorded which) from PBMCs. The DNA reads TGTGCCACCACTTCGGGCTCCTATAATTCACCCCTCCACTTT. This codes for CATTSGSYNSPLHF.